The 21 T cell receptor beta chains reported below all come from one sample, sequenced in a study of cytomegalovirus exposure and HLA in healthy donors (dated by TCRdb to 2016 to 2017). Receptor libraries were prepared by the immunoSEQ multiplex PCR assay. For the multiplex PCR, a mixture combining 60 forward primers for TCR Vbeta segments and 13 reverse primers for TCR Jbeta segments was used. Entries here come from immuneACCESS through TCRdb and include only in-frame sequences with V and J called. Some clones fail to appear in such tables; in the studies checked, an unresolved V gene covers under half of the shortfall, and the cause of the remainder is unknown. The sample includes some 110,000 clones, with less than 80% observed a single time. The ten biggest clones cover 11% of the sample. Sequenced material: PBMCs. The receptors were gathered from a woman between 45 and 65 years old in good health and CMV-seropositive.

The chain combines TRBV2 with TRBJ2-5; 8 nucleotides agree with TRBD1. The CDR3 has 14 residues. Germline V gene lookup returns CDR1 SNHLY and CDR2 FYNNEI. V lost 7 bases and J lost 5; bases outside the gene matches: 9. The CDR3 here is CASTSDREYETQYF. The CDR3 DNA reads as TGTGCCAGCACCTCGGACAGGGAATACGAGACCCAGTACTTC.

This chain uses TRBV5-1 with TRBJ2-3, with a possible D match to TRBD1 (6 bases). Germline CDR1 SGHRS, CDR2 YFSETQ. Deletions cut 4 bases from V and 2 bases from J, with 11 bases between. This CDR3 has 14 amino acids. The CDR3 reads CASSPGQNTDTQYF. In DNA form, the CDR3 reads TGCGCCAGCAGCCCTGGACAGAACACAGATACGCAGTATTTT.

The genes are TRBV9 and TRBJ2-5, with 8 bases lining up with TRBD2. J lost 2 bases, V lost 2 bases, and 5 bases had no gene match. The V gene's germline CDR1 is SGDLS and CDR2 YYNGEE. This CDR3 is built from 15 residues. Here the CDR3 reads CASSVQTGGQETQYF. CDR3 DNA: TGTGCCAGCAGCGTTCAAACGGGGGGGCAAGAGACCCAGTACTTC. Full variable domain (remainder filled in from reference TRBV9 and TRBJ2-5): DSGVTQTPKHLITATGQRVTLRCSPRSGDLSVYWYQQSLDQGLQFLIQYYNGEERAKGNILERFSAQQFPDLHSELNLSSLELGDSALYFCASSVQTGGQETQYFGPGTRLLVL.

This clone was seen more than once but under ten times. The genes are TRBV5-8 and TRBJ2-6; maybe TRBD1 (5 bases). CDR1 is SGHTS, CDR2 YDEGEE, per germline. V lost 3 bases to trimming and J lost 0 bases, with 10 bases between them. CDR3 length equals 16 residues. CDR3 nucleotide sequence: TGTGCCAGCAGCTCGAAGGGGCCCTCTGGGGCCAACGTCCTGACTTTC. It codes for CASSSKGPSGANVLTF.

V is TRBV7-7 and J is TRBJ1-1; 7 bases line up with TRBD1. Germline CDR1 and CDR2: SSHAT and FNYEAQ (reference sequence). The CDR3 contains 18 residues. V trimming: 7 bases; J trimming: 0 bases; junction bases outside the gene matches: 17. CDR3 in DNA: TGTGCCAGCACCCACGGTGTACAGGGGCCTTACATGAACACTGAAGCTTTCTTT. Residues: CASTHGVQGPYMNTEAFF.

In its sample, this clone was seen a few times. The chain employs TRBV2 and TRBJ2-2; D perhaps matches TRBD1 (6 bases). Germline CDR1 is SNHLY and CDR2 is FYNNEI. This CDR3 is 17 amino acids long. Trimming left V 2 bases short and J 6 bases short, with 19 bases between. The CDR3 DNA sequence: TGTGCCAGCAGTGAATCCCGCATGCAGGGGCTAGCCGGGGAGCTGTTTTTT. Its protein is CASSESRMQGLAGELFF.

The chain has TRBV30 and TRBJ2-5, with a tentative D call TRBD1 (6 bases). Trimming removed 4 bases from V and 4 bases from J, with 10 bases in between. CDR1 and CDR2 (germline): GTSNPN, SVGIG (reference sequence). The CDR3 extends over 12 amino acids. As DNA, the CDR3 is TGTGCCTGGAACCAGGGGTCAGAGACCCAGTACTTC. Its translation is CAWNQGSETQYF.

Here the CDR3 DNA reads TGCGCCAGCAGCCAAGAGACAGGGTATGGCTACACCTTC. Its translation is CASSQETGYGYTF. The V call is TRBV4-3, the J call TRBJ1-2, with 7 bases that match TRBD1. Germline V CDR1 and CDR2: LGHNA, YSLEER. V was clipped by 0 bases and J by 5 bases; unmatched bases: 0. The CDR3 extends over 13 amino acids.

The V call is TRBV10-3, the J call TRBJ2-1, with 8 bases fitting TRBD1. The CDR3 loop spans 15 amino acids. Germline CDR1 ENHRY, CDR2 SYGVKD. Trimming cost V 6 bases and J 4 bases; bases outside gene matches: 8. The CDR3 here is CAIRADRGTYNEQFF. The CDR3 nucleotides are TGTGCCATCAGAGCAGACAGGGGTACTTACAATGAGCAGTTCTTC.

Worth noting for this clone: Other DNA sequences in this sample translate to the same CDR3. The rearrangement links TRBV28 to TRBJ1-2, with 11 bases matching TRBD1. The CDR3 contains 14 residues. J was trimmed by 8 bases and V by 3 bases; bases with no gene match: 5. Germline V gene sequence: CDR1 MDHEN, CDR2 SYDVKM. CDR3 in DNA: TGTGCCAGCAGTTTTGGGACAGGGGGTATCGGCTACACCTTC. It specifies CASSFGTGGIGYTF.

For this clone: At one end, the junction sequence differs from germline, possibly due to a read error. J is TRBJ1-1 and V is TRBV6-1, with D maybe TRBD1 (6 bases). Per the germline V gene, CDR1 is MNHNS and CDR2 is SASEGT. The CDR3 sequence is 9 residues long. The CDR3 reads CASSEQGSF. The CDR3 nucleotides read TGTGCCAGCAGTGAGCAGGGGAGCTTT.

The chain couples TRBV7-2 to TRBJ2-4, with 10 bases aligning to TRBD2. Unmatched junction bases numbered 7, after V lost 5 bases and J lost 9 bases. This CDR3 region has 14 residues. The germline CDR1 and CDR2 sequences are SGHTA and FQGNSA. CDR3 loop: CASSPQREGLIQYF. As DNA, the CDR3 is TGTGCCAGCAGCCCCCAGCGGGAGGGCCTCATTCAGTACTTC.

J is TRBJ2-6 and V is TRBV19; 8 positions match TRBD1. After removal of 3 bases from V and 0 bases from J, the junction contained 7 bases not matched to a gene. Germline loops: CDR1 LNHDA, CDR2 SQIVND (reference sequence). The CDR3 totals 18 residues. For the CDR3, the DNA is TGTGCCAGTAGTATGGGGGGACAGGCCACCTCTGGGGCCAACGTCCTGACTTTC. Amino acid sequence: CASSMGGQATSGANVLTF.

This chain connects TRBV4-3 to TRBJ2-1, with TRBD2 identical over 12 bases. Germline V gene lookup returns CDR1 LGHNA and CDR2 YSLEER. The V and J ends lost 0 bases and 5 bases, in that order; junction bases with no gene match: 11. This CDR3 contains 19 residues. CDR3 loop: CASSQDFLGLAGGDNEQFF. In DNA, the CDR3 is TGCGCCAGCAGCCAAGATTTTCTCGGCCTAGCGGGAGGGGACAATGAGCAGTTCTTC.

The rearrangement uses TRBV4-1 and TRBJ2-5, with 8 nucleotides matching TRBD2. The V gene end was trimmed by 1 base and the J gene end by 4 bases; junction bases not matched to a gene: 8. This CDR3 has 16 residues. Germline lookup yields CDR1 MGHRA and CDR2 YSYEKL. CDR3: CASSQGLRAGGETQYF. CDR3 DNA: TGCGCCAGCAGCCAAGGGTTAAGGGCGGGGGGAGAGACCCAGTACTTC.

The CDR3, as DNA: TGTGCCAGCAGCGCCCAGGGGGCGCGGACTGAAGCTTTCTTT. Protein: CASSAQGARTEAFF. The chain combines TRBV9 with TRBJ1-1, with 8 positions matching TRBD1. Germline V gene data show CDR1 as SGDLS and CDR2 as YYNGEE. Trimming cost V 3 bases and J 5 bases; bases outside gene matches: 6. The CDR3 extends over 14 amino acids.

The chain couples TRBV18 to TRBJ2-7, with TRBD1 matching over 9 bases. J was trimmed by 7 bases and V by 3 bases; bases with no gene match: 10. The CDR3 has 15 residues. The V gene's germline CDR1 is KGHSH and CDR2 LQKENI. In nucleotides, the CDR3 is TGTGCCAGCTCACCCCGTGACAGGGGGATTAGGGAGCAGTACTTC. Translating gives CASSPRDRGIREQYF.

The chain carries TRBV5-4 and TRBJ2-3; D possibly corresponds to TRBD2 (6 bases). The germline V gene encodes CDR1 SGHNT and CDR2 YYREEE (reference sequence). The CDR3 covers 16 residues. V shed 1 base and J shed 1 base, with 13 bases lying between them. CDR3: CASSLPPGLGTDTQYF. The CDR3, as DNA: TGTGCCAGCAGCTTGCCCCCGGGACTCGGCACAGATACGCAGTATTTT. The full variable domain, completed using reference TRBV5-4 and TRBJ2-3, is ETGVTQSPTHLIKTRGQQVTLRCSSQSGHNTVSWYQQALGQGPQFIFQYYREEENGRGNFPPRFSGLQFPNYSSELNVNALELDDSALYLCASSLPPGLGTDTQYFGPGTRLTVL.

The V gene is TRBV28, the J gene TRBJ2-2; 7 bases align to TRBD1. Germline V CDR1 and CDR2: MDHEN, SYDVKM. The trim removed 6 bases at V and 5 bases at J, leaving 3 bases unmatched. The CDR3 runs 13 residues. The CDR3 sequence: CASSPRGTGELFF. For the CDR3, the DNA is TGTGCCAGCAGCCCCAGGGGGACCGGGGAGCTGTTTTTT.

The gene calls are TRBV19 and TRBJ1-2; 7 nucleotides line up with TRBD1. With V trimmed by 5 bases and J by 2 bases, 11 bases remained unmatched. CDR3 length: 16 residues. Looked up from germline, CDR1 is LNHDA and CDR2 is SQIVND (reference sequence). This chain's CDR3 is CASSVRYRGGNYGYTF. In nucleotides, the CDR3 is TGTGCCAGTAGTGTTAGATACAGGGGAGGCAACTATGGCTACACCTTC.

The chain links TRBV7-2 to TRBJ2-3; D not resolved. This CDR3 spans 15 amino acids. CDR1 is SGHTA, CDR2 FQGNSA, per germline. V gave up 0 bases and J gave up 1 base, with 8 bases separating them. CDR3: CASSLAARGTDTQYF. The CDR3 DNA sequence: TGTGCCAGCAGCTTAGCGGCTAGAGGCACAGATACGCAGTATTTT.